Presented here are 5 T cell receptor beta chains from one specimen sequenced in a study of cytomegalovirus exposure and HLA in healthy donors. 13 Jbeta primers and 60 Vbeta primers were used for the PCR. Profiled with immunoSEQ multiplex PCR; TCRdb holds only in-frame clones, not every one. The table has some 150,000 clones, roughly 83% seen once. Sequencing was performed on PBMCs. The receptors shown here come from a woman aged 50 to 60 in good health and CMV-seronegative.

The DNA of the CDR3 is TGTGCCAGCAGCGGTAGCATCGTAGGTGAGCAGTACTTC. Translating it yields CASSGSIVGEQYF. This rearrangement joins TRBV9 to TRBJ2-7; D unresolved. The germline gives CDR1 SGDLS, CDR2 YYNGEE. The CDR3 loop spans 13 amino acids. Trimming shortened V by 3 bases and J by 7 bases, and 14 bases separated the two germline ends.

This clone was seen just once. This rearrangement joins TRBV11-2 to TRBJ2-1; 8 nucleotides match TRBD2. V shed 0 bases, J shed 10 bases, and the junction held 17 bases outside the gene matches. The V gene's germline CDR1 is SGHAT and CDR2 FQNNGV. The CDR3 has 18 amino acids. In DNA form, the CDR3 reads TGTGCCAGCAGCTTAGATCTGAGGGGGAGCGGGGGCTTGGGGGAGCAGTTCTTC. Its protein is CASSLDLRGSGGLGEQFF.

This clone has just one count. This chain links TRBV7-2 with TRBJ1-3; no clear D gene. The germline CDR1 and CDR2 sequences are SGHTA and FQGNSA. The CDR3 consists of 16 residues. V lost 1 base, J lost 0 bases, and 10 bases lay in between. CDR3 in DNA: TGTGCCAGCAGCTTAGGGACTCCCAGCTCTGGAAACACCATATATTTT. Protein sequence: CASSLGTPSSGNTIYF.

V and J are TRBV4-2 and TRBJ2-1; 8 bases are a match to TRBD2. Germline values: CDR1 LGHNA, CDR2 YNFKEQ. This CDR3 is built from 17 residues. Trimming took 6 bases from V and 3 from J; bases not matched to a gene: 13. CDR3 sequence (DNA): TGTGCCAGCAGACTCGTTGGCGGGGGGCGGCTCTACAATGAGCAGTTCTTC. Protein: CASRLVGGGRLYNEQFF.

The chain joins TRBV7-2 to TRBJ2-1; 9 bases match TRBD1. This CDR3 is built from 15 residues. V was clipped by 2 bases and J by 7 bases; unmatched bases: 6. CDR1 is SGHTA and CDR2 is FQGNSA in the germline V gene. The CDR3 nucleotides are TGTGCCAGCAGCTTAACGGGACAGGGTGAAAATGAGCAGTTCTTC. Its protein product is CASSLTGQGENEQFF.